This T cell receptor beta chain was found in a study of T cell responses to AZD1222 COVID-19 vaccine. Germline CDR1 and CDR2: SGDLS and YYNGEE. The length of the CDR3 is 15 residues. V was trimmed by 4 bases and J by 5 bases, leaving 18 bases between them. Overall study results and limits: Targeting of unmutated variant regions was reportedly seen in nearly half of spike-specific TCRs. Mostly white British, mostly female donors; authors suggested clonal diversity may be underestimated.

Generated by immunoSEQ multiplex PCR, the TCRdb table keeps only in-frame clones and is missing some. The sample records 110,000 or so clones, roughly nine tenths being singletons. Comments on this clone: Its antigen is unidentified.

Pooling covered second doses at about 4 or about 12 weeks. The chain employs TRBV9 and TRBJ2-5; D possibly matches TRBD1 or TRBD2 (5 bases each). Specimen: peripheral blood, collected 28 days after the second AZD1222 dose. The source of this sequence is an adult who received the AZD1222 COVID-19 vaccine. CDR3 sequence reads: CASSSGTARGETQYF. The CDR3 bases are TGTGCCAGCAGCTCAGGGACCGCGAGAGGGGAGACCCAGTACTTC.